One sample yielded the 14 T cell receptor beta chains listed below, sequenced in a study of T cells in tumors after PD-1 blockade. Only in-frame clones appear in the TCRdb table, and some are missing; sequencing was by immunoSEQ multiplex PCR. Found here are about 34,000 clones, 73% of them singletons; the top ten hold under 50%. The sequences come from PBMCs, collected after anti-PD-1 treatment. These receptors originate from a human donor with basal cell carcinoma.

Only one count was recorded for this clone. The gene calls are TRBV19 and TRBJ2-2; D may be TRBD1 (6 bases). The CDR3 has 14 amino acids. Germline V gives CDR1 LNHDA, CDR2 SQIVND (reference sequence). Trimming stripped 3 bases from V and 4 bases from J, with 9 bases between. This chain's CDR3 is CASSIRGGTGELFF. In DNA form, the CDR3 reads TGTGCCAGTAGTATCAGGGGCGGCACCGGGGAGCTGTTTTTT.

The V and J genes are TRBV12-5 and TRBJ2-3, with D possibly being TRBD2 (6 bases). Trimming removed 3 bases from V and 3 bases from J, with 10 bases in between. CDR1 is LGHNT and CDR2 is FRNRAP in the germline V gene. The CDR3 is made up of 14 amino acids. The CDR3, as DNA: TGTGCTAGTGGTTTAGGCGGGGAGACAGATACGCAGTATTTT. Translation: CASGLGGETDTQYF.

The chain joins TRBV21-1 to TRBJ2-1; the D segment call TRBD1 is taken from the table without a DNA check. TRBV21-1 is a known pseudogene. The CDR3 covers 13 residues. The DNA for the CDR3 is TGTGCCAGCAGCACCGGGACAGGCGCCGCCCAGTTCTTC. Residues: CASSTGTGAAQFF.

The V and J genes are TRBV30 and TRBJ2-5; D is perhaps TRBD1 (5 bases). CDR1 and CDR2 from the germline V gene are GTSNPN and SVGIG (reference sequence). V lost 1 base, J lost 4 bases, and 19 bases lay in between. The CDR3 consists of 16 residues. This CDR3 is CAWSEGPAKAPETQYF. CDR3 nucleotides: TGTGCCTGGAGTGAGGGGCCGGCCAAGGCGCCAGAGACCCAGTACTTC.

This clone was seen a few times. The chain carries TRBV2 and TRBJ2-3; TRBD2 aligns across 8 bases. The V gene end was trimmed by 5 bases and the J gene end by 11 bases; junction bases not matched to a gene: 3. This CDR3 spans 11 amino acids. CDR1 and CDR2 (germline): SNHLY, FYNNEI. CDR3 coding DNA: TGTGCCAGCAGTAGCGGGAGTATGCAGTATTTT. Its protein is CASSSGSMQYF.

The rearrangement links TRBV19 to TRBJ1-2; 9 bases match TRBD1. From germline, CDR1 is LNHDA and CDR2 SQIVND (reference sequence). CDR3 size: 15 residues. V shed 6 bases, J shed 5 bases, and the junction held 10 bases outside the gene matches. The CDR3 reads CASSSQSGQGYGYTF. CDR3 nucleotides: TGTGCCAGTAGCTCTCAATCGGGACAGGGATATGGCTACACCTTC.

The genes are TRBV4-3 and TRBJ2-7, with 10 nucleotides matching TRBD1. This CDR3 comprises 17 residues. J gave up 0 bases and V 0 bases, and 5 bases lay outside the gene matches. Germline CDR1 LGHNA, CDR2 YSLEER. CDR3 sequence reads: CASSQDLDRGVSYEQYF. CDR3 nucleotide sequence: TGCGCCAGCAGCCAAGATCTGGACAGGGGGGTCTCCTACGAGCAGTACTTC.

This rearrangement joins TRBV7-6 to TRBJ1-2; TRBD1 aligns across 9 bases. Germline V gene sequence: CDR1 SGHVS, CDR2 FNYEAQ. This CDR3 is built from 13 residues. After removal of 6 bases from V and 8 bases from J, the junction contained 7 bases not matched to a gene. The CDR3 DNA follows: TGTGCCAGCAGTTTAAACAGGGGGCACGGCTACACCTTC. Translating gives CASSLNRGHGYTF.

This clone was found many times. This chain joins TRBV4-3 and TRBJ2-7, with D perhaps matching TRBD1 or TRBD2 (5 bases each). The V gene's germline CDR1 is LGHNA and CDR2 YSLEER. The V gene lost 1 base and the J gene lost 5 bases, with 15 bases spanning the gap. CDR3 size: 15 residues. The CDR3 nucleotides are TGCGCCAGCAGCCAAGGCTCGGGGCAGGCAAACGAGCAGTACTTC. It is translated as CASSQGSGQANEQYF.

The rearrangement links TRBV4-2 to TRBJ2-2; D not certain. Germline loops: CDR1 LGHNA, CDR2 YNFKEQ. V lost 3 bases, J lost 5 bases, and 10 bases lay in between. The CDR3 spans 14 residues. The CDR3 sequence is CASSHPLGTGELFF. The DNA for the CDR3 is TGTGCCAGCAGCCATCCTCTTGGGACCGGGGAGCTGTTTTTT.

This rearrangement joins TRBV27 to TRBJ2-3, with 10 positions matching TRBD2. This CDR3 contains 16 residues. V dropped 5 bases and J dropped 2; count of bases not matched to a gene: 7. The germline V gene encodes CDR1 MNHEY and CDR2 SMNVEV (reference sequence). CDR3 protein: CASSPRAGGNTDTQYF. In DNA, the CDR3 is TGTGCCAGCAGTCCCCGAGCGGGAGGGAACACAGATACGCAGTATTTT.

The genes are TRBV7-3 and TRBJ2-5; D not certain. Trimming stripped 5 bases from V and 4 bases from J, with 11 bases between. The CDR3 totals 13 residues. Per the germline V gene, CDR1 is SGHTA and CDR2 is FQGTGA. Here the CDR3 DNA reads TGTGCCAGCAGCGTCCAGTTCGGAGAGACCCAGTACTTC. Translated: CASSVQFGETQYF.

The chain uses TRBV7-8 and TRBJ1-2, with unresolved D. The CDR3 is 13 residues long. CDR1 is SGHVS and CDR2 is FQNEAQ in the germline V gene. The V end was cut by 2 bases, the J end by 8 bases, with 12 bases between. The CDR3 sequence is CASSLTVTGGYTF. CDR3 in DNA: TGTGCCAGCAGCTTAACGGTAACTGGAGGCTACACCTTC. The full variable domain, with the rest looked up from reference TRBV7-8 and TRBJ1-2, is GAGVSQSPRYKVAKRGQDVALRCDPISGHVSLFWYQQALGQGPEFLTYFQNEAQLDKSGLPSDRFFAERPEGSVSTLKIQRTQQEDSAVYLCASSLTVTGGYTFGSGTRLTVV.

This clone was seen more than once but under ten times. The V gene is TRBV10-3, the J gene TRBJ1-1; a weak D match, TRBD1 (6 bases). The germline CDR1 and CDR2 sequences are ENHRY and SYGVKD. V was cut by 11 bases and J by 1 base, with 14 bases left in between. The CDR3 has 13 residues. This CDR3 reads CAAMGAENTEAFF. As DNA, the CDR3 is TGTGCCGCCATGGGGGCCGAGAACACTGAAGCTTTCTTT.